These 25 T cell receptor beta chains came from one sample sequenced in a study of CD8 T cells in ankylosing spondylitis. Points from the study as a whole: Seemingly characteristic of ankylosing spondylitis blood was a TCR beta motif consisting of fewer than 10 highly homologous variants.

No antigen has been assigned to these receptors. TCRdb recomputed calls from the 5' RACE reads with MiXCR, one row per CDR3 protein. The table has 130,000 or so distinct CDR3 sequences, approximately 17% seen once; the top ten hold approximately 33%. Input material: blood, either unsorted or a sorted T cell fraction (not recorded which). Receptors originate from a male donor with ankylosing spondylitis.

The J gene is TRBJ2-3, the V gene TRBV12-3 or TRBV12-4; no clear D gene. V shed 3 bases and J shed 1 base, with 11 bases lying between them. This CDR3 is 15 amino acids long. CDR3 sequence: CASSFVPTGTDTQYF. The CDR3 bases are TGTGCCAGCAGTTTCGTCCCGACGGGCACAGATACGCAGTATTTT.

This clonotype was observed a handful of times. This chain connects TRBV7-9 to TRBJ2-5; D possibly corresponds to TRBD1 (5 bases). This CDR3 is built from 12 residues. The ends were cut back, 7 bases at V and 0 bases at J, with 6 bases in the middle. Germline CDR1 reads SEHNR; CDR2 reads FQNEAQ (reference sequence). CDR3 protein: CASTGNQETQYF. The CDR3 DNA is TGTGCCAGCACAGGGAACCAAGAGACCCAGTACTTC.

CDR3 in DNA: TGTGCCAGCAGTGAAGTTTCCGGGACACCGGTTGAGGAAAAACTGTTTTTT. This gives the protein CASSEVSGTPVEEKLFF. This chain uses TRBV25-1 with TRBJ1-4, with a possible D match to TRBD1 (6 bases). Germline V gives CDR1 MGHDK, CDR2 SYGVNS. The CDR3 loop spans 17 amino acids. Deletions cut 2 bases from V and 8 bases from J, with 21 bases between.

V gene TRBV20-1 combines with J gene TRBJ2-5; TRBD1 matches 7 bases. CDR3 length equals 16 residues. The ends lost 2 bases at V and 1 base at J; junction bases unmatched: 10. In germline, CDR1 is DFQATT, CDR2 SNEGSKA (reference sequence). In nucleotides, the CDR3 is TGCAGTGCTAGACTCGCGACAGGGATTCTCCAAGAGACCCAGTACTTC. Protein sequence: CSARLATGILQETQYF.

The sample holds a few counts of this clonotype. The DNA of the CDR3 is TGTGCCAGCAGCTCCGGGACAGCTTCCCGCACAGATACGCAGTATTTT. Translated, it gives CASSSGTASRTDTQYF. The V gene is TRBV27, the J gene TRBJ2-3, with 7 bases fitting TRBD1. Germline trimming cut 6 bases from V and 1 base from J; bases unmatched to any gene: 10. The CDR3 is 16 residues long. Looked up from germline, CDR1 is MNHEY and CDR2 is SMNVEV (reference sequence).

Worth noting for this clonotype: This likely comes from a read error, as the CDR3 has no conserved phenylalanine or tryptophan at its end. The limits of the CDR3 on the DNA are not certain, so only TCRdb's listed CDR3 is given. V usage is TRBV9 and J usage is TRBJ1-3; the DNA was not used to check the table's D call, TRBD1. Per germline, CDR1 SGDLS and CDR2 YYNGEE. Counting both end residues, the CDR3 totals 12 amino acids. CDR3 loop: CASSEDRAPVYS.

V is TRBV29-1 and J is TRBJ2-7; 9 bases are a match to TRBD1. There are 14 residues in the CDR3. Per the germline V gene, CDR1 is SQVTM and CDR2 is ANQGSEA. After removal of 6 bases from V and 3 bases from J, the junction contained 9 bases not matched to a gene. The CDR3: CSVASTGGNYEQYF. The CDR3 bases are TGCAGCGTCGCGTCAACAGGGGGCAACTACGAGCAGTACTTC.

The chain recombines TRBV20-1 with TRBJ2-7; D tentatively fits TRBD1 or TRBD2 (5 bases each). The CDR3 extends over 14 amino acids. Trimming pared 0 bases from V and 3 bases from J, leaving 12 bases between. In germline, CDR1 is DFQATT, CDR2 SNEGSKA (reference sequence). The CDR3 sequence is CSAREGPRDYEQYF. The CDR3 nucleotides read TGCAGTGCTAGAGAGGGACCTCGAGACTACGAGCAGTACTTC.

This chain links TRBV28 with TRBJ2-7, with D maybe TRBD1 (7 bases). This CDR3 has 14 residues. The germline gives CDR1 MDHEN, CDR2 SYDVKM. V was shortened by 6 bases and J by 4 bases, with 16 bases between the two germline ends. CDR3 sequence (DNA): TGTGCCAGCAGATGGACAGGAGGGGATTACGAGCAGTACTTC. The encoded protein is CASRWTGGDYEQYF.

This clonotype was counted between two and nine times. The V call is TRBV21-1, the J call TRBJ2-7; TRBD2, as called in the table, went unchecked against the DNA. TRBV21-1 is described as a pseudogene. This CDR3 region has 15 residues. The CDR3 is CASRRDLFCSYEQYF. As DNA, the CDR3 is TGTGCCAGCAGAAGGGACCTCTTCTGCTCCTACGAGCAGTACTTC.

CDR3: CAISGPGQGHQPQHF. CDR3 nucleotide sequence: TGTGCCATCAGTGGGCCGGGACAGGGTCATCAGCCCCAGCATTTT. The gene calls are TRBV10-3 and TRBJ1-5; 9 nucleotides align to TRBD1. After removal of 4 bases from V and 5 bases from J, the junction contained 6 bases not matched to a gene. Germline assignment: CDR1 ENHRY and CDR2 SYGVKD. The length of the CDR3 is 15 residues.

This clonotype turned up a few times. The chain links TRBV7-9 to TRBJ2-6, with D maybe TRBD2 (6 bases). V gave up 8 bases and J gave up 5 bases, with 22 bases separating them. CDR3 length equals 17 residues. CDR1 is SEHNR, CDR2 FQNEAQ, per germline (reference sequence). The CDR3 DNA follows: TGTGCCAGCCCCGCGCAGGACGGAGGGATGAGGGCCAACGTCCTGACTTTC. Amino acid sequence: CASPAQDGGMRANVLTF. The full variable domain, with the rest looked up from reference TRBV7-9 and TRBJ2-6, is DTGVSQNPRHKITKRGQNVTFRCDPISEHNRLYWYRQTLGQGPEFLTYFQNEAQLEKSRLLSDRFSAERPKGSFSTLEIQRTEQGDSAMYLCASPAQDGGMRANVLTFGAGSRLTVL.

This clonotype was picked up many times. The rearrangement uses TRBV9 and TRBJ2-7; 8 nucleotides agree with TRBD2. Per the germline V gene, CDR1 is SGDLS and CDR2 is YYNGEE. There are 15 residues in the CDR3. The ends lost 1 base at V and 3 bases at J; junction bases unmatched: 6. CDR3 in amino acids: CASSVTASGFYEQYF. As DNA, the CDR3 is TGTGCCAGCAGCGTAACGGCTAGCGGGTTCTACGAGCAGTACTTC. Looking up the rest from reference TRBV9 and TRBJ2-7 gives the full variable domain: DSGVTQTPKHLITATGQRVTLRCSPRSGDLSVYWYQQSLDQGLQFLIQYYNGEERAKGNILERFSAQQFPDLHSELNLSSLELGDSALYFCASSVTASGFYEQYFGPGTRLTVT.

This clonotype was seen more than once but under ten times. V is TRBV5-6 and J is TRBJ2-7; 8 positions match TRBD2. CDR3 length equals 15 residues. Germline V gene sequence: CDR1 SGHDT, CDR2 YYEEEE. V shed 4 bases, J shed 4 bases, and the junction held 10 bases outside the gene matches. The CDR3 spells CASSAPGGTLYEQYF. CDR3 in DNA: TGTGCCAGCAGCGCCCCGGGGGGGACGCTTTACGAGCAGTACTTC.

This clonotype was counted only a few times. The V and J genes are TRBV4-1 and TRBJ2-5, with a possible D match to TRBD1 (6 bases). CDR1 and CDR2 from the germline V gene are MGHRA and YSYEKL. This CDR3 region has 15 residues. V was clipped by 1 base and J by 3 bases, with 12 bases between them. CDR3 in amino acids: CASSQGITGKETQYF. The CDR3 nucleotides read TGCGCCAGCAGCCAAGGGATTACAGGGAAAGAGACCCAGTACTTC.

Only a few counts were recorded for this clonotype. V gene TRBV4-1 combines with J gene TRBJ1-2; a possible D gene is TRBD1 (5 bases). Germline assignment: CDR1 MGHRA and CDR2 YSYEKL. V gave up 1 base and J gave up 2 bases, with 14 bases separating them. This CDR3 has 16 amino acids. The CDR3 spells CASSQAQGRLNYGYTF. The CDR3 DNA reads as TGCGCCAGCAGCCAAGCCCAGGGACGGCTCAACTATGGCTACACCTTC.

This clonotype was detected many times. The V and J genes are TRBV5-1 and TRBJ2-3; 7 nucleotides line up with TRBD2. The V gene end was trimmed by 0 bases and the J gene end by 4 bases; junction bases not matched to a gene: 14. Germline loops: CDR1 SGHRS, CDR2 YFSETQ. The CDR3 covers 18 residues. The CDR3 bases are TGCGCCAGCAGCTTGGAGGACGCGGGAGAGATTGGCCCAGATACGCAGTATTTT. Encoded protein: CASSLEDAGEIGPDTQYF.

This clonotype was detected only a few times. The V gene is TRBV5-1, the J gene TRBJ1-2, with D perhaps TRBD1 (5 bases). V lost 0 bases and J lost 2, with 11 bases in between. Per germline, CDR1 SGHRS and CDR2 YFSETQ. The CDR3 length is 15 residues. The CDR3 is CASSLDRSSNYGYTF. In nucleotides, the CDR3 is TGCGCCAGCAGCTTGGACAGGTCTTCCAACTATGGCTACACCTTC. Based on the CDR3 plus reference TRBV5-1 and TRBJ1-2, the full variable domain is KAGVTQTPRYLIKTRGQQVTLSCSPISGHRSVSWYQQTPGQGLQFLFEYFSETQRNKGNFPGRFSGRQFSNSRSEMNVSTLELGDSALYLCASSLDRSSNYGYTFGSGTRLTVV.

This clonotype was seen more than once but under ten times. J is TRBJ1-1 and V is TRBV12-3 or TRBV12-4, with D unclear. The CDR3 is 16 amino acids. V was shortened by 0 bases and J by 0 bases, with 11 bases between the two germline ends. The CDR3 DNA follows: TGTGCCAGCAGTTTAGCGCTGGCAGACCTGAACACTGAAGCTTTCTTT. Residues: CASSLALADLNTEAFF.

V and J are TRBV5-6 and TRBJ2-5; 7 nucleotides agree with TRBD2. This CDR3 comprises 16 residues. The trim removed 2 bases at V and 1 base at J, leaving 8 bases unmatched. The germline V gene encodes CDR1 SGHDT and CDR2 YYEEEE. CDR3 residues: CASSFTSELGQETQYF. In DNA form, the CDR3 reads TGTGCCAGCAGCTTCACTAGCGAATTGGGCCAAGAGACCCAGTACTTC.

Concerning this clonotype itself: The junction shows a germline mismatch at one end, possibly a read error. V is TRBV12-3 or TRBV12-4 and J is TRBJ2-1; 7 bases are shared with TRBD2. CDR3 size: 13 residues. The CDR3 DNA follows: TGTGCCAGCAGTTTAGTTCTAGCGGCCGAGCGGTTCTTC. Protein: CASSLVLAAERFF.

This rearrangement joins TRBV6-5 to TRBJ2-7; 9 bases agree with TRBD2. The CDR3 totals 16 residues. The germline V gene encodes CDR1 MNHEY and CDR2 SVGAGI. V lost 0 bases, J lost 4 bases, and 7 bases stayed unmatched. As DNA, the CDR3 is TGTGCCAGCAGTTACTCCCGTCTAGCGGGACAATACGAGCAGTACTTC. Amino acid sequence: CASSYSRLAGQYEQYF.

This rearrangement joins TRBV9 to TRBJ2-5; no reliable D call. The CDR3 runs 12 residues. V was pared by 3 bases and J by 1 base, with 4 bases between. In germline, CDR1 is SGDLS, CDR2 YYNGEE. The CDR3 DNA is TGTGCCAGCAGCGCTGCCCAAGAGACCCAGTACTTC. This translates into CASSAAQETQYF.

This chain links TRBV7-9 with TRBJ2-7; 7 positions agree with TRBD1. This CDR3 is 15 amino acids long. Trimming took 2 bases from V and 3 from J; bases not matched to a gene: 7. Germline CDR1 reads SEHNR; CDR2 reads FQNEAQ (reference sequence). The CDR3 reads CASSLPGTEDYEQYF. CDR3 DNA: TGTGCCAGCAGCTTACCCGGGACAGAAGACTACGAGCAGTACTTC.

This clonotype was detected only a few times. J is TRBJ2-1 and V is TRBV30; 8 positions agree with TRBD2. V trimming: 5 bases; J trimming: 9 bases; junction bases outside the gene matches: 6. Germline V gene data show CDR1 as GTSNPN and CDR2 as SVGIG (reference sequence). The CDR3 loop spans 12 amino acids. CDR3 protein: CAWGLSGAEQFF. CDR3 nucleotides: TGTGCCTGGGGCCTTAGCGGGGCTGAGCAGTTCTTC.